These T cell receptor beta chains were read from a single sample in a study of cytomegalovirus exposure and HLA in healthy donors. Profiling relied on immunoSEQ multiplex PCR, and the TCRdb table lists in-frame clones only, not all of them. The table lists roughly 180,000 clones, 80% of them singletons. Sequencing used PBMCs. The source is a man aged 25-45 years in good health and CMV-seronegative. The CDR3 runs from the conserved cysteine through the conserved F or W. D genes are given only for firm matches. Expanded clones get a size class; other rows say once, few or many, or leave the size out.

d_gene: TRBD1; v_gene: TRBV27; j_gene: TRBJ1-1; abundance: once; CDR3aa: CASSLASHRGNTEAFF; CDR3nt: TGTGCCAGCAGTTTAGCTTCGCACAGGGGAAACACTGAAGCTTTCTTT
d_gene: -; v_gene: TRBV6-5; j_gene: TRBJ1-2; abundance: -; CDR3aa: CASSGGSGRGYGYTF; CDR3nt: TGTGCCAGCAGTGGAGGATCAGGGAGGGGCTATGGCTACACCTTC
d_gene: TRBD2; v_gene: TRBV7-2; j_gene: TRBJ2-3; abundance: -; CDR3aa: CASSFGLAGSTDTQYF; CDR3nt: TGTGCCAGCAGCTTCGGACTAGCGGGTAGCACAGATACGCAGTATTTT
d_gene: TRBD2; v_gene: TRBV10-2; j_gene: TRBJ2-3; abundance: -; CDR3aa: CASRGLAGDTDTQYF; CDR3nt: TGCGCCAGCAGAGGACTAGCGGGGGACACAGATACGCAGTATTTT
d_gene: -; v_gene: TRBV19; j_gene: TRBJ1-2; abundance: -; CDR3aa: CASRPGQSYGYTF; CDR3nt: TGTGCCAGCCGGCCCGGACAGTCCTATGGCTACACCTTC
d_gene: TRBD2; v_gene: TRBV10-3; j_gene: TRBJ2-7; abundance: -; CDR3aa: CAISESGAGGLLYEQYF; CDR3nt: TGTGCCATCAGTGAGTCGGGGGCGGGAGGCCTTCTTTACGAGCAGTACTTC
d_gene: TRBD1; v_gene: TRBV6-5; j_gene: TRBJ1-2; abundance: -; CDR3aa: CASSYTSGTGAYGYTF; CDR3nt: TGTGCCAGCAGTTACACCTCCGGGACAGGGGCCTATGGCTACACCTTC
d_gene: -; v_gene: TRBV28; j_gene: TRBJ1-2; abundance: -; CDR3aa: CASSSAGAVTRDSYGYTF; CDR3nt: TGTGCCAGCAGTTCCGCCGGAGCGGTAACGAGAGATTCATATGGCTACACCTTC
d_gene: TRBD2; v_gene: TRBV10-1; j_gene: TRBJ2-7; abundance: -; CDR3aa: CASSAGRDYEQYF; CDR3nt: TGCGCCAGCAGTGCCGGGAGGGACTACGAGCAGTACTTC
d_gene: -; v_gene: TRBV30; j_gene: TRBJ2-7; abundance: -; CDR3aa: CAWSSLGALYF; CDR3nt: TGTGCCTGGAGTTCATTAGGGGCTCTGTACTTC
d_gene: -; v_gene: TRBV7-9; j_gene: TRBJ1-4; abundance: -; CDR3aa: CASSLVGSGNEKLFF; CDR3nt: TGTGCCAGCAGCTTAGTCGGAAGCGGAAATGAAAAACTGTTTTTT
d_gene: TRBD1; v_gene: TRBV30; j_gene: TRBJ2-7; abundance: -; CDR3aa: CACTGTGAYEQYF; CDR3nt: TGTGCCTGCACCGGGACAGGGGCCTACGAGCAGTACTTC
d_gene: -; v_gene: TRBV29-1; j_gene: TRBJ1-4; abundance: -; CDR3aa: CSVGEGATNEKLFF; CDR3nt: TGCAGCGTTGGGGAGGGTGCAACTAATGAAAAACTGTTTTTT
d_gene: -; v_gene: TRBV4-1; j_gene: TRBJ2-7; abundance: -; CDR3aa: CASSQESGQTTYEQYF; CDR3nt: TGCGCCAGCAGCCAAGAGAGCGGACAGACCACCTACGAGCAGTACTTC
d_gene: -; v_gene: TRBV4-1; j_gene: TRBJ1-1; abundance: -; CDR3aa: CASSQVLFGMGGLMPEAFF; CDR3nt: TGCGCCAGCAGCCAAGTGCTTTTTGGCATGGGAGGGTTGATGCCTGAAGCTTTCTTT
d_gene: TRBD2; v_gene: TRBV6-1; j_gene: TRBJ2-5; abundance: -; CDR3aa: CASSERASGETQYF; CDR3nt: TGTGCCAGCAGTGAGAGGGCTAGCGGGGAGACCCAGTACTTC
d_gene: TRBD1; v_gene: TRBV6-5; j_gene: TRBJ2-5; abundance: -; CDR3aa: CASRGQGEGETQYF; CDR3nt: TGTGCCAGCAGAGGACAGGGGGAAGGGGAGACCCAGTACTTC
d_gene: -; v_gene: TRBV7-3; j_gene: TRBJ2-5; abundance: -; CDR3aa: CASSSQPGPQETQYF; CDR3nt: TGTGCCAGCAGCTCTCAACCGGGTCCCCAAGAGACCCAGTACTTC
d_gene: -; v_gene: TRBV5-1; j_gene: TRBJ2-7; abundance: -; CDR3aa: CASSFQGAYEQYF; CDR3nt: TGCGCCAGCAGCTTTCAAGGGGCCTACGAGCAGTACTTC
d_gene: -; v_gene: TRBV19; j_gene: TRBJ2-1; abundance: few; CDR3aa: CASSRQGGGSYNEQFF; CDR3nt: TGTGCCAGTAGTAGACAGGGAGGAGGCTCCTACAATGAGCAGTTCTTC
d_gene: TRBD2; v_gene: TRBV4-1; j_gene: TRBJ2-7; abundance: -; CDR3aa: CASSHLGGGDSYEQYF; CDR3nt: TGCGCCAGCAGCCATTTAGGCGGGGGGGACTCCTACGAGCAGTACTTC
d_gene: TRBD1; v_gene: TRBV4-3; j_gene: TRBJ1-4; abundance: few; CDR3aa: CASSTGATNEKLFF; CDR3nt: TGCGCCAGCAGTACAGGGGCTACTAATGAAAAACTGTTTTTT
d_gene: -; v_gene: TRBV4-3; j_gene: TRBJ2-3; abundance: -; CDR3aa: CASSQDRPGVDTQYF; CDR3nt: TGCGCCAGCAGCCAAGATAGGCCAGGGGTGGATACGCAGTATTTT
d_gene: TRBD1; v_gene: TRBV28; j_gene: TRBJ2-7; abundance: -; CDR3aa: CASSFTGQGIYEQYF; CDR3nt: TGTGCCAGCAGTTTTACGGGACAGGGAATATACGAGCAGTACTTC
d_gene: -; v_gene: TRBV6-5; j_gene: TRBJ1-3; abundance: -; CDR3aa: CASRRGAGGNTIYF; CDR3nt: TGTGCCAGCAGACGGGGGGCGGGTGGAAACACCATATATTTT
d_gene: -; v_gene: TRBV7-8; j_gene: TRBJ2-7; abundance: -; CDR3aa: CASSTQIASEQYF; CDR3nt: TGTGCCAGCAGCACCCAGATAGCCAGCGAGCAGTACTTC
d_gene: TRBD1; v_gene: TRBV30; j_gene: TRBJ2-5; abundance: -; CDR3aa: CAWSGTGSWETQYF; CDR3nt: TGTGCCTGGAGTGGGACAGGGTCCTGGGAGACCCAGTACTTC
d_gene: -; v_gene: TRBV9; j_gene: TRBJ2-5; abundance: once; CDR3aa: CASSVVGIDTQETQYF; CDR3nt: TGTGCCAGCAGCGTAGTCGGGATTGATACACAAGAGACCCAGTACTTC
d_gene: TRBD2; v_gene: TRBV7-7; j_gene: TRBJ2-2; abundance: -; CDR3aa: CASSPLAGGNTGELFF; CDR3nt: TGTGCTAGCAGCCCATTAGCGGGGGGGAACACCGGGGAGCTGTTTTTT
d_gene: -; v_gene: TRBV4-3; j_gene: TRBJ2-3; abundance: once; CDR3aa: CASSQGDYYTDTQYF; CDR3nt: TGCGCCAGCAGCCAAGGTGACTACTACACAGATACGCAGTATTTT
d_gene: -; v_gene: TRBV27; j_gene: TRBJ1-5; abundance: -; CDR3aa: CASSTVGSNQPQHF; CDR3nt: TGTGCCAGCAGTACGGTTGGTAGCAATCAGCCCCAGCATTTT
d_gene: -; v_gene: TRBV27; j_gene: TRBJ2-5; abundance: -; CDR3aa: CASSYKGAQETQYF; CDR3nt: TGTGCCAGCAGTTACAAAGGGGCCCAAGAGACCCAGTACTTC
d_gene: -; v_gene: TRBV7-9; j_gene: TRBJ2-3; abundance: -; CDR3aa: CASTEGSSGTDTQYF; CDR3nt: TGTGCCAGCACCGAAGGTAGTAGCGGCACAGATACGCAGTATTTT
d_gene: TRBD1; v_gene: TRBV4-3; j_gene: TRBJ1-2; abundance: -; CDR3aa: CASSQDLTGGSYGYTF; CDR3nt: TGCGCCAGCAGCCAAGATCTCACAGGGGGCTCTTATGGCTACACCTTC
d_gene: -; v_gene: TRBV7-3; j_gene: TRBJ2-2; abundance: -; CDR3aa: CASSPGTLNTGELFF; CDR3nt: TGTGCCAGCAGCCCCGGGACACTGAACACCGGGGAGCTGTTTTTT
d_gene: -; v_gene: TRBV5-5; j_gene: TRBJ1-5; abundance: -; CDR3aa: CASSLATGNQPQHF; CDR3nt: TGTGCCAGCAGCTTGGCGACAGGCAATCAGCCCCAGCATTTT
d_gene: -; v_gene: TRBV2; j_gene: TRBJ2-3; abundance: -; CDR3aa: CASSYSGTDTQYF; CDR3nt: TGTGCCAGCAGTTATAGCGGCACAGATACGCAGTATTTT
d_gene: TRBD1; v_gene: TRBV27; j_gene: TRBJ1-1; abundance: -; CDR3aa: CASSRTTGGNTEAFF; CDR3nt: TGTGCCAGCAGTAGAACGACAGGGGGGAACACTGAAGCTTTCTTT
d_gene: -; v_gene: TRBV5-1; j_gene: TRBJ2-3; abundance: -; CDR3aa: CASSLVPGNTDTQYF; CDR3nt: TGCGCCAGCAGCTTGGTGCCGGGAAACACAGATACGCAGTATTTT
d_gene: -; v_gene: TRBV7-2; j_gene: TRBJ2-1; abundance: -; CDR3aa: CASSLWVGGSDEQFF; CDR3nt: TGTGCCAGCAGCTTATGGGTAGGGGGTTCGGATGAGCAGTTCTTC
d_gene: TRBD1; v_gene: TRBV29-1; j_gene: TRBJ2-7; abundance: -; CDR3aa: CSVLKGAPSYEQYF; CDR3nt: TGCAGCGTTCTAAAGGGGGCCCCCTCCTACGAGCAGTACTTC
d_gene: -; v_gene: TRBV7-9; j_gene: TRBJ1-1; abundance: -; CDR3aa: CASSLSTGMNTEAFF; CDR3nt: TGTGCCAGCAGCTTATCGACAGGTATGAACACTGAAGCTTTCTTT
d_gene: TRBD2; v_gene: TRBV9; j_gene: TRBJ2-1; abundance: -; CDR3aa: CASSVLLAGGGDEQFF; CDR3nt: TGTGCCAGCAGCGTCCTACTAGCGGGGGGCGGCGATGAGCAGTTCTTC
d_gene: TRBD1; v_gene: TRBV11-2; j_gene: TRBJ1-4; abundance: few; CDR3aa: CASLQGGGQYEKLFF; CDR3nt: TGTGCCAGCTTACAAGGAGGGGGACAGTATGAAAAACTGTTTTTT
d_gene: TRBD1; v_gene: TRBV9; j_gene: TRBJ2-2; abundance: -; CDR3aa: CAGGGDRDTGELFF; CDR3nt: TGTGCCGGCGGTGGGGACAGGGACACCGGGGAGCTGTTTTTT
d_gene: -; v_gene: TRBV6-6; j_gene: TRBJ2-1; abundance: -; CDR3aa: CASSPLATYNEQFF; CDR3nt: TGTGCCAGCAGTCCCCTAGCGACCTACAATGAGCAGTTCTTC
d_gene: -; v_gene: TRBV6-6; j_gene: TRBJ2-7; abundance: -; CDR3aa: CASMAGNYEQYF; CDR3nt: TGTGCCAGCATGGCAGGGAACTACGAGCAGTACTTC
d_gene: -; v_gene: TRBV5-4; j_gene: TRBJ2-3; abundance: -; CDR3aa: CASSLSRINTQYF; CDR3nt: TGTGCCAGCAGCTTGTCGAGGATAAATACGCAGTATTTT
d_gene: TRBD1; v_gene: TRBV25-1; j_gene: TRBJ2-1; abundance: -; CDR3aa: CATRGDSSLYNEQFF; CDR3nt: TGTGCCACCCGAGGGGACAGTAGTCTCTACAATGAGCAGTTCTTC
d_gene: TRBD1; v_gene: TRBV5-1; j_gene: TRBJ1-4; abundance: -; CDR3aa: CASSSTGAPNEKLFF; CDR3nt: TGCGCCAGCAGCTCGACAGGGGCGCCTAATGAAAAACTGTTTTTT
d_gene: TRBD1; v_gene: TRBV18; j_gene: TRBJ2-3; abundance: once; CDR3aa: CASSLGTGTTDTQYF; CDR3nt: TGTGCCAGCTCACTCGGGACAGGGACCACAGATACGCAGTATTTT
d_gene: -; v_gene: TRBV5-8; j_gene: TRBJ2-6; abundance: -; CDR3aa: CASSIRLSSGANVLTF; CDR3nt: TGTGCCAGCAGCATAAGACTGAGCTCTGGGGCCAACGTCCTGACTTTC
d_gene: TRBD1; v_gene: TRBV7-2; j_gene: TRBJ2-2; abundance: -; CDR3aa: CASSWRTGWASGELFF; CDR3nt: TGTGCCAGCAGCTGGAGGACAGGGTGGGCTTCCGGGGAGCTGTTTTTT
d_gene: TRBD1; v_gene: TRBV9; j_gene: TRBJ2-4; abundance: -; CDR3aa: CASSSWDRGRIQYF; CDR3nt: TGTGCCAGCAGCTCGTGGGACAGGGGACGCATTCAGTACTTC
d_gene: TRBD2; v_gene: TRBV19; j_gene: TRBJ2-5; abundance: -; CDR3aa: CASRLLAGATETQYF; CDR3nt: TGTGCCAGTAGACTCCTAGCGGGGGCTACGGAGACCCAGTACTTC
d_gene: -; v_gene: TRBV9; j_gene: TRBJ2-1; abundance: -; CDR3aa: CASSVAGKDEQFF; CDR3nt: TGTGCCAGCAGCGTCGCGGGGAAGGATGAGCAGTTCTTC